These 5 T cell receptor beta chains originate from one sample sequenced in a study of cytomegalovirus exposure and HLA in healthy donors. Some clones are missing from TCRdb's copy, which holds only in-frame ones; the method was immunoSEQ multiplex PCR. The sample lists some 140,000 clones; around 83% were seen once. The sequenced material came from PBMCs. All receptors come from a human donor in good health.

J is TRBJ1-1 and V is TRBV29-1; TRBD1 might be the D (6 bases). The CDR3 runs to 13 residues. V dropped 5 bases and J dropped 2 bases, with 12 bases sitting between them. Germline V gene sequence: CDR1 SQVTM, CDR2 ANQGSEA. CDR3 in DNA: TGCAGCGTTCGAGGACAGAGAAACACTGAAGCTTTCTTT. Its translation: CSVRGQRNTEAFF.

The CDR3 DNA reads TGTGCCAGCAGTGGGGACTACGTGGAGCCAGGGGAGCTGTTTTTT. Translated: CASSGDYVEPGELFF. The chain carries TRBV6-6 and TRBJ2-2; TRBD2 matches at 7 bases. The CDR3 is made up of 15 amino acids. V shed 5 bases and J 8 bases; nucleotides not matched to a gene: 11. Looked up from germline, CDR1 is MNHNY and CDR2 is SVGAGI (reference sequence).

The genes are TRBV13 and TRBJ2-3; the D gene is possibly TRBD2 (6 bases). The length of the CDR3 is 12 residues. Germline V gene lookup returns CDR1 PRHDT and CDR2 FYEKMQ (reference sequence). V lost 6 bases and J lost 5, with 9 bases in between. In DNA form, the CDR3 reads TGTGCCAGCAGTTTGGGGGGAGATACGCAGTATTTT. Amino acids: CASSLGGDTQYF.

The chain carries TRBV6-4 and TRBJ2-1, with D unclear. Germline V gene sequence: CDR1 MRHNA, CDR2 SNTAGT. This CDR3 comprises 14 residues. Trimming removed 0 bases at V and 6 bases at J, with 9 bases between. CDR3 in amino acids: CASSDSVSSNEQFF. The CDR3 bases are TGTGCCAGCAGTGACTCGGTTAGCTCCAATGAGCAGTTCTTC.

Here the CDR3 DNA reads TGTGCCAGCAGCCGACGGAGTAACACAGATACGCAGTATTTT. Translating it yields CASSRRSNTDTQYF. J is TRBJ2-3 and V is TRBV5-4; D is unresolved. Germline V CDR1 and CDR2: SGHNT, YYREEE (reference sequence). The CDR3 contains 14 residues. The V gene lost 4 bases and the J gene lost 2 bases, with 11 bases spanning the gap.